The 5 T cell receptor beta chains presented below share a single source sample, sequenced in a study of blood T cell repertoires in COVID-19. TCRdb's table, derived via immunoSEQ multiplex PCR, lists solely in-frame clones and lacks some. The sample has approximately 190,000 clones; under 90% are singletons. The specimen was peripheral blood. These TCRs come from a man between 25 and 39 years old with active or convalescent COVID-19.

Worth noting for this clone: One end of the junction varies from germline; a read error may be responsible. V and J are TRBV7-7 and TRBJ2-2; 15 nucleotides match TRBD2. The length of the CDR3 is 17 residues. Germline V lookup: CDR1 SSHAT, CDR2 FNYEAQ (reference sequence). CDR3 nucleotide sequence: TGTGCTAGCAGCCTTACCGGGACTAGCGGGAGGCCCGGGGAGCTGTTTTTT. Residues: CASSLTGTSGRPGELFF.

The rearrangement joins TRBV19 to TRBJ1-6, with a weak D call TRBD1 (5 bases). V lost 3 bases to trimming and J lost 10 bases, with 13 bases between them. This CDR3 has 14 amino acids. Germline values: CDR1 LNHDA, CDR2 SQIVND (reference sequence). CDR3 sequence (DNA): TGTGCCAGTAGTATCCACAGGTCCCACTCACCCCTCCACTTT. Its translation: CASSIHRSHSPLHF. Using reference TRBV19 and TRBJ1-6 for the parts outside the CDR3, the full variable domain is DGGITQSPKYLFRKEGQNVTLSCEQNLNHDAMYWYRQDPGQGLRLIYYSQIVNDFQKGDIAEGYSVSREKKESFPLTVTSAQKNPTAFYLCASSIHRSHSPLHFGNGTRLTVT.

The rearrangement joins TRBV19 to TRBJ1-2; no definite D call. The V end was cut by 7 bases, the J end by 0 bases, with 12 bases between. The CDR3 has 14 residues. CDR1 is LNHDA, CDR2 SQIVND, per germline (reference sequence). The chain's CDR3 is CASKPAQANYGYTF. The CDR3 DNA sequence: TGTGCCAGTAAACCAGCCCAGGCTAACTATGGCTACACCTTC.

The V call is TRBV12-3 or TRBV12-4, the J call TRBJ1-1, with D tentatively TRBD1 (6 bases). V shed 3 bases and J shed 11 bases, with 13 bases lying between them. This CDR3 has 12 amino acids. DNA for the CDR3: TGTGCCAGCAGTTTTAGTACAGGGCTGGCTTTCTTT. It yields the protein CASSFSTGLAFF.

This chain links TRBV27 with TRBJ1-2; 9 bases line up with TRBD1. This CDR3 region has 14 residues. Trimming took 6 bases from V and 6 from J; bases not matched to a gene: 8. CDR1 and CDR2 (germline): MNHEY, SMNVEV (reference sequence). The CDR3 reads CASSTGGTGHGYTF. CDR3 in DNA: TGTGCCAGCAGCACGGGCGGGACAGGGCATGGCTACACCTTC.